This T cell receptor (beta chain) was obtained from a study of graft-versus-host responses after intestinal transplantation. TCRdb's table, derived via immunoSEQ multiplex PCR, lists solely in-frame clones and lacks some. The sample has about 94,000 clones, roughly 91% seen once. With regard to this clone: What it binds is not known. Other DNA sequences within the sample encode an identical CDR3.

Germline trimming cut 9 bases from V and 3 bases from J; bases unmatched to any gene: 8. Germline values: CDR1 MNHEY, CDR2 SMNVEV (reference sequence). The CDR3 covers 13 residues. The material sequenced was unstimulated CD8+ T cells sorted from spleen or lymph node cells, taken before intestinal transplant. The receptor was derived from a human donor who received an intestinal transplant. The rearrangement joins TRBV27 to TRBJ2-7, with 7 bases fitting TRBD1. The CDR3 nucleotides read TGTGCCAGTACCCCCAGGGGGAGCTACGAGCAGTACTTC. It specifies CASTPRGSYEQYF.